One and the same sample provided the 21 T cell receptor beta chains below, sequenced in a study of T cell repertoires in cytomegalovirus infection. Antigens for these TCRs are unknown. A single record per CDR3 protein comes from TCRdb applying MiXCR to the reads. The table lists about 920,000 distinct CDR3 sequences, 30% to 40% of them singletons. The starting material was cultured CD8+ T cells from PBMCs, obtained from culture after CMV antigen stimulation. The source is a human donor in good health (CMV status not recorded). Some clones in this sample may be carry-over from other donors' samples.

The chain couples TRBV24-1 to TRBJ1-2; D perhaps matches TRBD1 (6 bases). The CDR3 has 14 residues. V lost 4 bases and J lost 4, with 12 bases in between. Germline CDR1 KGHDR, CDR2 SFDVKD. CDR3 residues: CATSEFTGTYGYTF. CDR3 in DNA: TGTGCCACCAGTGAGTTTACAGGGACCTATGGCTACACCTTC.

The rearrangement uses TRBV14 and TRBJ2-1, with a weak D call TRBD1 (6 bases). Deletions cut 0 bases from V and 8 bases from J, with 17 bases between. The germline V gene encodes CDR1 SGHDN and CDR2 FVKESK. This CDR3 is built from 16 residues. CDR3 nucleotides: TGTGCCAGCAGCCAAGAGTACTGGGGGCTAGGCGATGAGCAGTTCTTC. It yields the protein CASSQEYWGLGDEQFF.

The chain couples TRBV20-1 to TRBJ2-3; D tentatively fits TRBD1 or TRBD2 (5 bases each). The V gene lost 0 bases and the J gene lost 4 bases, with 23 bases spanning the gap. Germline V CDR1 and CDR2: DFQATT, SNEGSKA (reference sequence). There are 18 residues in the CDR3. DNA for the CDR3: TGCAGTGCTAGAGATCGAGGGGCCCATGTAGCCGGCCCAGATACGCAGTATTTT. Its translation: CSARDRGAHVAGPDTQYF.

J is TRBJ2-1 and V is TRBV5-3; 7 bases align to TRBD2. TRBV5-3 is filed as an ORF, its function uncertain. CDR3 length: 11 residues. The J segment lost 10 bases and the V segment lost 8 bases, leaving 6 bases of the junction unmatched. The DNA of the CDR3 is TGTGCCAGCAGCATACTAGCGGAGCAGTTCTTC. It translates to CASSILAEQFF.

The chain couples TRBV6-2 or TRBV6-3 to TRBJ2-3, with TRBD2 as a possible D gene (5 bases). Trimming removed 6 bases at V and 0 bases at J, with 16 bases between. Germline lookup yields CDR1 MNHEY and CDR2 SVGEGT. The CDR3 loop spans 16 amino acids. The CDR3 region is CASSPVEAGSTDTQYF. The CDR3 DNA reads as TGTGCCAGCAGCCCGGTTGAGGCGGGTAGCACAGATACGCAGTATTTT.

This clonotype was seen a few times. The rearrangement joins TRBV20-1 to TRBJ1-2, with 8 bases fitting TRBD1. CDR3 size: 16 residues. With V trimmed by 1 base and J by 6 bases, 13 bases remained unmatched. Germline CDR1 DFQATT, CDR2 SNEGSKA (reference sequence). The CDR3 DNA reads TGCAGTGCTAGAGGGACAGGGAGGGGAGAAGCGAATGGCTACACCTTC. Translating gives CSARGTGRGEANGYTF.

V and J are TRBV5-1 and TRBJ2-2, with 7 bases fitting TRBD2. The CDR3 is 16 amino acids. Germline V gives CDR1 SGHRS, CDR2 YFSETQ. The V and J ends lost 2 bases and 4 bases, in that order; junction bases with no gene match: 8. In nucleotides, the CDR3 is TGCGCCAGCAGCTTTACTAGCGCTGACACCACCGGGGAGCTGTTTTTT. Translating gives CASSFTSADTTGELFF.

This clonotype appeared a few times. V is TRBV13 and J is TRBJ2-7, with a tentative D call TRBD2 (5 bases). Trimming left V 5 bases short and J 3 bases short, with 11 bases between. CDR1 and CDR2 from the germline V gene are PRHDT and FYEKMQ (reference sequence). The CDR3 is 13 amino acids. CDR3 in DNA: TGTGCCAGCAGCCCATTCGGGGTCTACGAGCAGTACTTC. Translated: CASSPFGVYEQYF. The variable domain in full, completed from reference TRBV13 and TRBJ2-7, reads AAGVIQSPRHLIKEKRETATLKCYPIPRHDTVYWYQQGPGQDPQFLISFYEKMQSDKGSIPDRFSAQQFSDYHSELNMSSLELGDSALYFCASSPFGVYEQYFGPGTRLTVT.

V usage is TRBV4-1 and J usage is TRBJ1-1; the D is unclear. Germline CDR1 and CDR2: MGHRA and YSYEKL. This CDR3 is 12 amino acids long. Trimming took 3 bases from V and 7 from J, leaving 9 bases between them. CDR3 sequence: CASSQRLSEAFF. The CDR3 bases are TGCGCCAGCAGCCAGAGGCTGAGTGAAGCTTTCTTT.

Worth noting for this clonotype: One junction end disagrees with the germline gene, perhaps due to a read error. The V and J genes are TRBV27 and TRBJ2-5, with 8 bases aligning to TRBD1. CDR3 length: 16 amino acids. The germline gives CDR1 MNHEY, CDR2 SMNVEV (reference sequence). Written as DNA, the CDR3 is TGTGCCAACAGTCTCACAGGGGGAGTCAACCAAGAGACCCAGTACTTC. It is translated as CANSLTGGVNQETQYF.

The chain couples TRBV6-6 to TRBJ2-1; a weak D match, TRBD1 (5 bases). The CDR3 consists of 12 residues. The germline gives CDR1 MNHNY, CDR2 SVGAGI (reference sequence). V shed 4 bases and J shed 13 bases, with 14 bases lying between them. CDR3 coding DNA: TGTGCCAGCAGTTTAGGACACCCGCAACAGTTCTTC. Translated: CASSLGHPQQFF.

This clonotype has only a few counts. The chain employs TRBV19 and TRBJ2-7; TRBD2 matches 8 bases. V lost 3 bases and J lost 3; bases outside the gene matches: 7. This CDR3 is 15 amino acids long. Germline V CDR1 and CDR2: LNHDA, SQIVND (reference sequence). CDR3 coding DNA: TGTGCCAGTAGTATCTTTGCGGGGGGAAACTACGAGCAGTACTTC. Protein sequence: CASSIFAGGNYEQYF.

This clonotype was picked up a small number of times. The rearrangement uses TRBV14 and TRBJ2-1; D perhaps matches TRBD2 (5 bases). Germline V lookup: CDR1 SGHDN, CDR2 FVKESK. V was trimmed by 1 base and J by 7 bases, leaving 8 bases between them. This CDR3 is 13 amino acids long. CDR3 sequence (DNA): TGTGCCAGCAGCCAAGGCCGGAGGAATGAGCAGTTCTTC. Translation gives CASSQGRRNEQFF.

This clonotype was seen more than once but under ten times. This chain links TRBV7-6 with TRBJ1-3; D ambiguous. Trimming took off 5 bases at V and 0 bases at J, with 8 bases between the two ends. This CDR3 spans 14 amino acids. Per germline, CDR1 SGHVS and CDR2 FNYEAQ. The CDR3 sequence: CASSRPDSGNTIYF. The CDR3 DNA is TGTGCCAGCAGCCGGCCAGACTCTGGAAACACCATATATTTT. Using reference TRBV7-6 and TRBJ1-3 for the parts outside the CDR3, the full variable domain is GAGVSQSPRYKVTKRGQDVALRCDPISGHVSLYWYRQALGQGPEFLTYFNYEAQQDKSGLPNDRFSAERPEGSISTLTIQRTEQRDSAMYRCASSRPDSGNTIYFGEGSWLTVV.

This clonotype was recorded many times. The chain employs TRBV19 and TRBJ1-1; D is unresolved. The CDR3 has 13 residues. Germline lookup yields CDR1 LNHDA and CDR2 SQIVND (reference sequence). The ends were cut back, 1 base at V and 1 base at J, with 4 bases in the middle. The CDR3, as DNA: TGTGCCAGTAGTATAGGCGGGAACACTGAAGCTTTCTTT. Amino acids: CASSIGGNTEAFF.

In the case of this clonotype: This clone may be a read error of a much larger clone one base away. V is TRBV7-2 and J is TRBJ2-5; unclear D gene. The V gene's germline CDR1 is SGHTA and CDR2 FQGNSA. The V end lost 1 base, the J end lost 1 base, and 10 bases lay between the germline ends. The CDR3 is made up of 15 amino acids. CDR3 nucleotide sequence: TGTGCCAGCAGCTTAGACGCTCAGCTCCAAGAGACCCAGTACTTC. Encoded protein: CASSLDAQLQETQYF.

The gene calls are TRBV19 and TRBJ1-5; 9 bases agree with TRBD1. This CDR3 has 15 residues. Germline V gene data show CDR1 as LNHDA and CDR2 as SQIVND (reference sequence). J was trimmed by 5 bases and V by 3 bases; bases with no gene match: 5. Here the CDR3 DNA reads TGTGCCAGTAGTATGGGACAGGGCCCTCATCAGCCCCAGCATTTT. It yields the protein CASSMGQGPHQPQHF.

The chain has TRBV24-1 and TRBJ2-2, with D possibly matching TRBD2 (6 bases). The length of the CDR3 is 15 residues. Germline assignment: CDR1 KGHDR and CDR2 SFDVKD. V was shortened by 3 bases and J by 0 bases, with 7 bases between the two germline ends. The CDR3 here is CATSDGDSNTGELFF. The CDR3 region has the DNA TGTGCCACCAGTGATGGGGACTCGAACACCGGGGAGCTGTTTTTT.

At least ten counts were recorded for this clonotype. The chain employs TRBV7-2 and TRBJ2-5, with D perhaps given as TRBD1 or TRBD2 (7 bases each). V gave up 6 bases and J gave up 5 bases, with 19 bases separating them. The CDR3 has 15 amino acids. The germline V gene encodes CDR1 SGHTA and CDR2 FQGNSA. The CDR3 nucleotides read TGTGCCAGCAGGAGCGGGGACCCCAGGGGGGAGACCCAGTACTTC. Protein sequence: CASRSGDPRGETQYF.

The gene calls are TRBV10-3 and TRBJ2-3, with D maybe TRBD2 (5 bases). The CDR3 contains 11 residues. V gave up 7 bases and J gave up 14 bases, with 16 bases separating them. CDR1 is ENHRY, CDR2 SYGVKD, per germline. The CDR3 spells CAINDGVMVYF. The CDR3 DNA follows: TGTGCCATCAACGACGGGGTAATGGTGTATTTT.

At least ten counts were recorded for this clonotype. The gene calls are TRBV7-8 and TRBJ2-1; 7 bases fit TRBD1. The CDR3 totals 16 residues. In germline, CDR1 is SGHVS, CDR2 FQNEAQ. Losses at the gene ends were 6 bases for V and 3 bases for J; bases not matched to a gene: 11. The CDR3 spells CASREPGTGDYNEQFF. In nucleotides, the CDR3 is TGTGCCAGCAGGGAGCCGGGAACAGGGGACTACAATGAGCAGTTCTTC.